These 6 T cell receptor beta chains originate from one sample sequenced in a study of naive and memory T cell subsets. Ligated cDNA underwent four rounds of PCR with nested alpha and beta constant region primers and SP2. MiXCR, run by TCRdb on the 5' RACE reads, gives a single entry per CDR3 protein. This table holds about 48,000 distinct CDR3 sequences, 4% to 5% found once. A UMI-containing oligonucleotide was joined by 3' ligation to the TCR cDNA template. The receptors derive from a female donor in good health.

The chain is built from TRBV29-1 and TRBJ1-2; D ambiguous. The CDR3 loop spans 12 amino acids. Germline CDR1 SQVTM, CDR2 ANQGSEA. V dropped 6 bases and J dropped 7 bases, with 15 bases sitting between them. CDR3 coding DNA: TGCAGCGTCCCCGGGTTCATGGGTGGCTACACCTTC. It codes for CSVPGFMGGYTF.

This clonotype was counted many times. The chain links TRBV29-1 to TRBJ2-1; 9 nucleotides agree with TRBD2. Germline V gene sequence: CDR1 SQVTM, CDR2 ANQGSEA. The CDR3 has 14 residues. V shed 7 bases, J shed 9 bases, and the junction held 13 bases outside the gene matches. The CDR3 bases are TGCAGCGGCTTTATGGCGGGAGGGCCGGGTGAGCAGTTCTTC. The encoded protein is CSGFMAGGPGEQFF.

Many counts were recorded for this clonotype. This sequence joins TRBV2 and TRBJ2-1, with D tentatively TRBD1 or TRBD2 (5 bases each). This CDR3 has 16 amino acids. Germline CDR1 reads SNHLY; CDR2 reads FYNNEI. V dropped 6 bases and J dropped 6 bases, with 21 bases sitting between them. The CDR3 DNA is TGTGCCAGCAGCGCCGGGACCCCAGTAGTTGGCAATGAGCAGTTCTTC. Translating it yields CASSAGTPVVGNEQFF. The full variable domain, completed using reference TRBV2 and TRBJ2-1, is EPEVTQTPSHQVTQMGQEVILRCVPISNHLYFYWYRQILGQKVEFLVSFYNNEISEKSEIFDDQFSVERPDGSNFTLKIRSTKLEDSAMYFCASSAGTPVVGNEQFFGPGTRLTVL.

This clonotype was seen many times. The V call is TRBV20-1, the J call TRBJ2-2, with 11 bases matching TRBD1. Looked up from germline, CDR1 is DFQATT and CDR2 is SNEGSKA (reference sequence). The CDR3 runs to 14 residues. The V gene end was trimmed by 6 bases and the J gene end by 2 bases; junction bases not matched to a gene: 2. The CDR3 loop reads CSAWTGGNTGELFF. The CDR3 nucleotides read TGCAGTGCCTGGACAGGGGGCAACACCGGGGAGCTGTTTTTT.

This clonotype was counted only a few times. This CDR3 is CSIENPWTGYGYTF. In nucleotides, the CDR3 is TGCAGCATAGAGAACCCGTGGACGGGGTATGGCTACACCTTC. The chain uses TRBV29-1 and TRBJ1-2; D unclear. The length of the CDR3 is 14 residues. Germline CDR1 is SQVTM and CDR2 is ANQGSEA. The V and J ends lost 8 bases and 5 bases respectively, with 21 bases between them.

This clonotype has ten or more counts. V is TRBV6-2 or TRBV6-3 and J is TRBJ2-4; 10 bases are a match to TRBD1. CDR3 length equals 16 residues. Per germline, CDR1 MNHEY and CDR2 SVGEGT. V shed 8 bases, J shed 5 bases, and the junction held 12 bases outside the gene matches. CDR3 amino acids: CASDDGQGEMENIQYF. The CDR3 nucleotides are TGTGCCAGCGATGACGGACAGGGGGAGATGGAAAACATTCAGTACTTC.